This TCR beta chain was obtained from a study of cytomegalovirus exposure and HLA in healthy donors. Study overall: A subsequent analysis stated that the approximately 110 validation repertoires were run on the same platform as the roughly 710 first-cohort repertoires. Study conclusions and caveats: There were over 150 TCR beta chains listed as cytomegalovirus-associated.

Regarding this clone: Its antigen is undetermined.

TCRdb's table, derived via immunoSEQ multiplex PCR, lists solely in-frame clones and lacks some. This table has 100,000 to 150,000 clones, 89% appearing once. Sequencing used PBMCs. This sequence originates from a woman in her late teens or twenties in good health and CMV-seronegative.

Written as DNA, the CDR3 is TGTGCCAGCAGCGTAGGAAACAGGGCTAACTATGGCTACACCTTC. It encodes CASSVGNRANYGYTF. V usage is TRBV9 and J usage is TRBJ1-2; D might be TRBD1 (6 bases). CDR1 is SGDLS, CDR2 YYNGEE, per germline. Trimming cost V 0 bases and J 0 bases, with 9 bases left between them. The CDR3 extends over 15 amino acids. The whole variable domain, filled in from reference TRBV9 and TRBJ1-2, reads DSGVTQTPKHLITATGQRVTLRCSPRSGDLSVYWYQQSLDQGLQFLIQYYNGEERAKGNILERFSAQQFPDLHSELNLSSLELGDSALYFCASSVGNRANYGYTFGSGTRLTVV.